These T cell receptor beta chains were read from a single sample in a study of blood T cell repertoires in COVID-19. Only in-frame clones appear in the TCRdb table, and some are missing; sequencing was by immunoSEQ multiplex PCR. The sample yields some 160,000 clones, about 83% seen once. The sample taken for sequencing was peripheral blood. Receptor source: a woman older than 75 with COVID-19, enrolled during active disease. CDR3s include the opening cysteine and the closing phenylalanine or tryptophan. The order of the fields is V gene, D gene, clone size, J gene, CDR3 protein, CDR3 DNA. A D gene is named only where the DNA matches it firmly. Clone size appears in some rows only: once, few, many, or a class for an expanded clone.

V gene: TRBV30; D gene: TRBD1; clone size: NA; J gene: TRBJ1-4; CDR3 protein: CAWSVGTGNEKLFF; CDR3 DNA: TGTGCCTGGAGTGTCGGGACAGGGAATGAAAAACTGTTTTTT
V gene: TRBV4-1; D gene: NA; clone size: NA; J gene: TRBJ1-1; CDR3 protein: CASSHPEFRGAAFF; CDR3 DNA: TGCGCCAGCAGCCATCCTGAATTCAGGGGTGCCGCTTTCTTT
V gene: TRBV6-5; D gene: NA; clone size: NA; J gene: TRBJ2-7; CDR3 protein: CASSVRAGYEQYF; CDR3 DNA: TGTGCCAGCAGCGTCAGGGCCGGATACGAGCAGTACTTC
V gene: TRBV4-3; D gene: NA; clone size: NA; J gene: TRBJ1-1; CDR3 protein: CASSRGRLNMNTEAFF; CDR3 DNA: TGCGCCAGCAGCCGTGGAAGACTGAACATGAACACTGAAGCTTTCTTT
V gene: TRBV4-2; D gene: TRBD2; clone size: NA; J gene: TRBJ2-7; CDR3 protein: CASSQASGGASPYEQYF; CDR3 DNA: TGTGCCAGCAGCCAAGCCAGCGGGGGGGCATCCCCCTACGAGCAGTACTTC
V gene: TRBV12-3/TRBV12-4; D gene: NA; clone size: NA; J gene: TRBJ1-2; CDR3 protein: CASGRRRDGYTF; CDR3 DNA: TGTGCCAGCGGGCGCCGGCGGGATGGCTACACCTTC
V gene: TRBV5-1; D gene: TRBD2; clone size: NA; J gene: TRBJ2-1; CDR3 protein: CASSLLAGSDEQFF; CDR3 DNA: TGCGCCAGCAGCTTGCTAGCGGGTTCGGATGAGCAGTTCTTC
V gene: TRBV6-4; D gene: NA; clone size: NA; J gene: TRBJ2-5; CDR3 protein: CASRRGGDGETQYF; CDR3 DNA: TGTGCCAGCAGACGGGGAGGAGATGGAGAGACCCAGTACTTC
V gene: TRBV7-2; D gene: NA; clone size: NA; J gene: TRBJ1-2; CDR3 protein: CASSLDFAQGNGYGYTF; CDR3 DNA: TGTGCCAGCAGCTTAGACTTCGCGCAGGGCAATGGCTATGGCTACACCTTC
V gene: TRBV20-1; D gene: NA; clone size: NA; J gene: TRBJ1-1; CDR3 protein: CSATGNTEAFF; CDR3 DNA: TGCAGTGCTACCGGGAACACTGAAGCTTTCTTT
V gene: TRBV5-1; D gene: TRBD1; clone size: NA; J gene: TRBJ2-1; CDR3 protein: CASSPAGTGVGEQFF; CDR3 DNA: TGCGCCAGCAGCCCGGCGGGGACAGGGGTTGGTGAGCAGTTCTTC
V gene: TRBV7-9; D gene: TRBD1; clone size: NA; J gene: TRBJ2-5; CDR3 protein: CASSFGTGGMEETQYF; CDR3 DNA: TGTGCCAGCAGCTTCGGGACAGGGGGCATGGAAGAGACCCAGTACTTC
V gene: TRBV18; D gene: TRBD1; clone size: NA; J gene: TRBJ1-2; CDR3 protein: CASSPQQGARGYTF; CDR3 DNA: TGTGCCAGCTCACCCCAACAGGGGGCGCGTGGCTACACCTTC
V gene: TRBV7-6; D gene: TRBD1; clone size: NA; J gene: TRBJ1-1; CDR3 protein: CASSLGGTGVNTEAFF; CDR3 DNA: TGTGCCAGCAGCTTAGGGGGGACAGGGGTGAACACTGAAGCTTTCTTT
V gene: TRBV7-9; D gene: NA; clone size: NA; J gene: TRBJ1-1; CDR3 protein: CASSLARGGKAFF; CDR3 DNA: TGTGCCAGCAGCTTAGCGCGGGGGGGTAAGGCTTTCTTT
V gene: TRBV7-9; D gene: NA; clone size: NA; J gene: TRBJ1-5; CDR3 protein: CASSLGTDSNQPQHF; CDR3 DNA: TGTGCCAGCAGCTTAGGCACAGATAGCAATCAGCCCCAGCATTTT
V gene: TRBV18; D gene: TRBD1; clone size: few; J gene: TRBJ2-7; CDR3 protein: CASSLGRQGKEQYF; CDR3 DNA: TGTGCCAGCTCACTCGGTCGACAGGGGAAGGAGCAGTACTTC
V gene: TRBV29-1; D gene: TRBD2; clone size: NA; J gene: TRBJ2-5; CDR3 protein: CSVEAGGMKTQYF; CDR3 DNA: TGCAGCGTTGAAGCGGGAGGGATGAAGACCCAGTACTTC
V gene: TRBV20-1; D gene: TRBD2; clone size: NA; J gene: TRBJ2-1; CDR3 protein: CSASEVVAGPYNEQFF; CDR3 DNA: TGCAGTGCTAGTGAGGTAGTAGCGGGACCCTACAATGAGCAGTTCTTC
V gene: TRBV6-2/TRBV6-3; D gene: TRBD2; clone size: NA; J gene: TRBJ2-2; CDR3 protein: CASSRTSKTGELFF; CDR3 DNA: TGTGCCAGCAGTCGGACTAGTAAGACCGGGGAGCTGTTTTTT
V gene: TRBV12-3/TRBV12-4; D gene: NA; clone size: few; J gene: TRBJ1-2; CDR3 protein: CASSLSGNYGYTF; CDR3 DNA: TGTGCCAGCAGTTTATCAGGAAACTATGGCTACACCTTC
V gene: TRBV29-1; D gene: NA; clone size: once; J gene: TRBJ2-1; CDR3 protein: CSAPRSQDMAYNEQFF; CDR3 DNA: TGCAGCGCTCCACGCTCGCAGGACATGGCTTACAATGAGCAGTTCTTC